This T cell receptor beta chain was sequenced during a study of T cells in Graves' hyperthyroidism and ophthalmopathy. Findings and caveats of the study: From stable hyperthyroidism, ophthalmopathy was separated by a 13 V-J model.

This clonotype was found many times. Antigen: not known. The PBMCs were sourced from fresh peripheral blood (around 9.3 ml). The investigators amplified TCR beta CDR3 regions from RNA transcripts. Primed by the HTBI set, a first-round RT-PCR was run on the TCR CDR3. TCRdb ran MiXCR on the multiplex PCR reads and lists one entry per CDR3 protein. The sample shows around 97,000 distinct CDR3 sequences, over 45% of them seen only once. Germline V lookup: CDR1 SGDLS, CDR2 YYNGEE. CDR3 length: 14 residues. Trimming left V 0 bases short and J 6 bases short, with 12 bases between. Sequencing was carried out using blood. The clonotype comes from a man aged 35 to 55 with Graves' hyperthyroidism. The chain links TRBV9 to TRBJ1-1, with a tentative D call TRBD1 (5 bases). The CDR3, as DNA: TGTGCCAGCAGCGTAGATTACAGGTCGGCTGAAGCTTTCTTT. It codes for CASSVDYRSAEAFF.